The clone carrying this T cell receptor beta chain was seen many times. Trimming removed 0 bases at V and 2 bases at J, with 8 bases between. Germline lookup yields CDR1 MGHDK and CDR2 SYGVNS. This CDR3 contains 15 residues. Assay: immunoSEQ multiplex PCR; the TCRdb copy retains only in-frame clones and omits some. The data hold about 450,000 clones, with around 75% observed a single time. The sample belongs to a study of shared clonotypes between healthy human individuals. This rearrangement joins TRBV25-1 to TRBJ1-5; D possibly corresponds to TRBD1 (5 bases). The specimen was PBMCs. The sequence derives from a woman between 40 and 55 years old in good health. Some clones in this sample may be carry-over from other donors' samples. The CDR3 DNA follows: TGTGCCAGCAGTGAATACGGGGGTGGCAATCAGCCCCAGCATTTT. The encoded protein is CASSEYGGGNQPQHF.